This T cell receptor (beta chain) was sequenced in a study of T cells after posttransplantation cyclophosphamide. Germline V gene data show CDR1 as MNHEY and CDR2 as SMNVEV (reference sequence). CDR3 length: 15 residues. V lost 3 bases, J lost 4 bases, and 7 bases stayed unmatched. Only in-frame clones appear in the TCRdb table, and some are missing; sequencing was by immunoSEQ multiplex PCR. The table lists over 15,000 clones, around four fifths of them singletons, with more than 8% in the top ten. The source is a man aged 25 to 45 in good health and a related stem cell transplant donor. This chain links TRBV27 with TRBJ2-5; 8 positions match TRBD2. Material: memory CD4+ T cells sorted from blood. As DNA, the CDR3 is TGTGCCAGCAGTTTGGCGGGGGGCCACGGAGAGACCCAGTACTTC. The encoded protein is CASSLAGGHGETQYF.